Listed below are T cell receptor beta chains from one sample, sequenced in a study of T cells after somatic rescue of genetic block. TCRdb's table, derived via immunoSEQ multiplex PCR, lists solely in-frame clones and lacks some. This table holds 60,000 to 75,000 clones, roughly 94% found once. Material for sequencing was peripheral blood mononuclear cells (PBMCs). These receptors all come from a man in his forties. The CDR3 runs from the conserved cysteine through the conserved F or W. Fields, in order: CDR3 DNA, CDR3 protein, V gene, D gene, J gene. A D gene is named only where the DNA matches it firmly.

TGTGCCACCAGCAGAGACAGGGGCGCAGAAAAACTGTTTTTT,CATSRDRGAEKLFF,TRBV15,.,TRBJ1-4
TGTGCCAGTAGGAAAAATAGGAACACTGAAGCTTTCTTT,CASRKNRNTEAFF,TRBV19,.,TRBJ1-1
TGTGCCAGCAACGGGGGTGGCAATGAGCAGTTCTTC,CASNGGGNEQFF,TRBV7-9,.,TRBJ2-1
TGTGCCAGCAGTGAAGGCCCCGAGCAGTACTTC,CASSEGPEQYF,TRBV25-1,.,TRBJ2-7
TGTGCCAGCTCACCCACCCAAGAGACCCAGTACTTC,CASSPTQETQYF,TRBV18,.,TRBJ2-5
TGCGCCAGCAGCCCCCGCGGGGGAGGCCCCTACGAGCAGTACTTC,CASSPRGGGPYEQYF,TRBV5-1,TRBD2,TRBJ2-7
TGTGCCAGCAGGGCCTTATTGAGCTCCTACAATGAGCAGTTCTTC,CASRALLSSYNEQFF,TRBV27,.,TRBJ2-1
TGTGCCAGCAAATGGTTGGGACAGGGCTCCTACGAGCAGTACTTC,CASKWLGQGSYEQYF,TRBV6-6,TRBD1,TRBJ2-7
TGTGCCATCAGTGAGCTGGCGGGGGGGGCCAAAAACATTCAGTACTTC,CAISELAGGAKNIQYF,TRBV10-3,TRBD2,TRBJ2-4
TGTGCCAGCTCACCCCGGGAGGGGTCCCAAGAGACCCAGTACTTC,CASSPREGSQETQYF,TRBV18,TRBD2,TRBJ2-5
TGTGCCAGCATCGATAGTAGCACAGATACGCAGTATTTT,CASIDSSTDTQYF,TRBV5-4,.,TRBJ2-3
TGTGCCAGCAGCTTGCCGGGGAGGCTACCCAGCTCCTACGAGCAGTACTTC,CASSLPGRLPSSYEQYF,TRBV5-8,.,TRBJ2-7
TGTGCCAGCAGCGCCCAAGGGAACACTGAAGCTTTCTTT,CASSAQGNTEAFF,TRBV6-4,.,TRBJ1-1